This T cell receptor (beta chain) was obtained from a study of T cell responses to AZD1222 COVID-19 vaccine. Profiling relied on immunoSEQ multiplex PCR, and the TCRdb table lists in-frame clones only, not all of them. Of about 150,000 clones in the sample, 80% to 95% were seen once. The V and J ends lost 2 bases and 4 bases respectively, with 8 bases between them. The length of the CDR3 is 14 residues. The germline V gene has CDR1 KGHDR and CDR2 SFDVKD. Sequenced material: peripheral blood, taken on day 0 of AZD1222 vaccination. The chain uses TRBV24-1 and TRBJ1-5; D not resolved. This sequence was found in an adult in good health. CDR3 sequence reads: CATSDSGENQPQHF. In nucleotides, the CDR3 is TGTGCCACCAGTGATTCCGGGGAAAATCAGCCCCAGCATTTT.